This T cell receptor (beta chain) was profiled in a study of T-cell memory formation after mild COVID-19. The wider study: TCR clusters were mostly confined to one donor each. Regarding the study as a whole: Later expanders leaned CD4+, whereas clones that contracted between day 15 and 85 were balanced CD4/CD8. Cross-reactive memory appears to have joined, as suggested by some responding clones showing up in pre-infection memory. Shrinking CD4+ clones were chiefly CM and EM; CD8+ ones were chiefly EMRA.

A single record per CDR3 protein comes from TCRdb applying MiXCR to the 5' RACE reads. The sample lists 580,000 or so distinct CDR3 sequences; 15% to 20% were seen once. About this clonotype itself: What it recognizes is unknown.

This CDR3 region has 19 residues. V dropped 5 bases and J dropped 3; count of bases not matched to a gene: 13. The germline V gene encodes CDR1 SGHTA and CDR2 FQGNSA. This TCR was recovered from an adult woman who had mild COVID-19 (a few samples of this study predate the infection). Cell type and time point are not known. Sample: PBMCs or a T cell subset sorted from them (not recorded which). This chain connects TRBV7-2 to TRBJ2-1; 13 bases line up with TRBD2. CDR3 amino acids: CASSPRTSGSFWDYNEQFF. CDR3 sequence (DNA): TGTGCCAGCAGCCCTAGGACTAGCGGGAGTTTTTGGGACTACAATGAGCAGTTCTTC.